The rows below give T cell receptor beta chains drawn from one sample of a study of shared clonotypes between healthy human individuals. The method was immunoSEQ multiplex PCR; TCRdb's version includes in-frame clones alone and lacks a portion of them. The data show more than 1 million clones, 70% to 80% seen once. Sequenced: memory CD4+ T cells from PBMCs. The receptors derive from a man between 18 and 29 years old in good health. Some clones in this sample may be carry-over from other donors' samples. Both conserved end residues are trimmed from each CDR3. D genes are given only for firm matches.

j_gene: TRBJ2-2; v_gene: TRBV2; d_gene: NA; CDR3aa: ASSDWAGPSNTGELF
j_gene: TRBJ2-7; v_gene: TRBV7-2; d_gene: TRBD2; CDR3aa: ASSPSGRAGEQY
j_gene: TRBJ2-1; v_gene: TRBV4-3; d_gene: TRBD2; CDR3aa: ASSQERGSYEQF
j_gene: TRBJ1-1; v_gene: TRBV11-3; d_gene: NA; CDR3aa: ASSLSGTEAF
j_gene: TRBJ2-3; v_gene: TRBV4-1; d_gene: NA; CDR3aa: ASSQEGAGDGDTQY
j_gene: NA; v_gene: TRBV29-1; d_gene: NA; CDR3aa: SVGADTTAYEQY
j_gene: TRBJ2-7; v_gene: TRBV10-3; d_gene: TRBD2; CDR3aa: ATRLAGAYEQY
j_gene: TRBJ2-7; v_gene: TRBV2; d_gene: NA; CDR3aa: ASSEVPGTEQY
j_gene: TRBJ2-3; v_gene: TRBV12-2; d_gene: NA; CDR3aa: ASICTGVVTDTQY
j_gene: TRBJ1-2; v_gene: TRBV7-2; d_gene: NA; CDR3aa: ASSLWTADNYGYT
j_gene: TRBJ1-2; v_gene: TRBV7-9; d_gene: NA; CDR3aa: ASSPTGTYGYT
j_gene: TRBJ2-1; v_gene: TRBV5-1; d_gene: TRBD2; CDR3aa: ASSLGTSGRSNEQF
j_gene: TRBJ1-4; v_gene: TRBV5-1; d_gene: NA; CDR3aa: ASSSTPGTKEKLF
j_gene: TRBJ1-2; v_gene: TRBV5-6; d_gene: NA; CDR3aa: ASSFYPQGWNYGYT
j_gene: TRBJ2-5; v_gene: TRBV19; d_gene: NA; CDR3aa: ASSPNPSPETQY
j_gene: TRBJ2-3; v_gene: TRBV5-1; d_gene: NA; CDR3aa: ASSLGPFRTDTQY
j_gene: TRBJ2-3; v_gene: TRBV2; d_gene: TRBD1; CDR3aa: ASRPEQGRADTQY
j_gene: TRBJ1-2; v_gene: TRBV18; d_gene: NA; CDR3aa: ATHLTGGNYGYT
j_gene: TRBJ2-5; v_gene: TRBV9; d_gene: TRBD2; CDR3aa: ASSVVGLAGETQY
j_gene: TRBJ2-2; v_gene: TRBV29-1; d_gene: NA; CDR3aa: SVWKHTGELF
j_gene: TRBJ2-7; v_gene: TRBV27; d_gene: TRBD2; CDR3aa: ASSLYFRGLAGADPYEQY
j_gene: TRBJ2-7; v_gene: TRBV20-1; d_gene: NA; CDR3aa: SARAPYEQY
j_gene: TRBJ2-6; v_gene: TRBV18; d_gene: TRBD1; CDR3aa: ASSQGTASGANVLT
j_gene: TRBJ2-2; v_gene: TRBV30; d_gene: TRBD1; CDR3aa: AWSDQGADAGELF
j_gene: TRBJ2-5; v_gene: TRBV6-1; d_gene: NA; CDR3aa: ASSETRAEETQY
j_gene: TRBJ1-2; v_gene: TRBV29-1; d_gene: TRBD1; CDR3aa: SVELWQGDFGYT